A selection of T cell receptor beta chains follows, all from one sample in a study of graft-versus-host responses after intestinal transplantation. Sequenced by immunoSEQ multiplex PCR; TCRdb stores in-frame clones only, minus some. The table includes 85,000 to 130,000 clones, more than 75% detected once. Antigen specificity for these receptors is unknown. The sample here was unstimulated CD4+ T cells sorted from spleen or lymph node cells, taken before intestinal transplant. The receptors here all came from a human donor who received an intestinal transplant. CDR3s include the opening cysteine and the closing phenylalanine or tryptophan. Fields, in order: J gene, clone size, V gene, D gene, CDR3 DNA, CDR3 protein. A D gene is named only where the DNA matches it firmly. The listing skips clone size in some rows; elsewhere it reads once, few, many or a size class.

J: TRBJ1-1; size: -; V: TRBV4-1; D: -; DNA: TGCGCCAGCAGCCCCGGGGAGCGAAGGGGGAACACTGAAGCTTTCTTT; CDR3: CASSPGERRGNTEAFF
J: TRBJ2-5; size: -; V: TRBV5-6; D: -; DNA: TGTGCCAGCAGCTTGGGAAGGGGGGGCGCCTTGGAGACCCAGTACTTC; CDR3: CASSLGRGGALETQYF
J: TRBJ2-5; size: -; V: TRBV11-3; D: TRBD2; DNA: TGTGCCAGCAGCTGGGAGGGCGGCGAGACCCAGTACTTC; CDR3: CASSWEGGETQYF
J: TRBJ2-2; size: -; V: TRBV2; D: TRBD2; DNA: TGTGCCACAGGACTAGCGGGGGACACCGGGGAGCTGTTTTTT; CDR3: CATGLAGDTGELFF
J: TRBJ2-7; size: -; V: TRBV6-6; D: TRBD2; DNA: TGTGCCAGCAGTTATAGCCGGGACTACTCCTACGAGCAGTACTTC; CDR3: CASSYSRDYSYEQYF
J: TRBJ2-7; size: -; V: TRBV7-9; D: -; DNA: TGTGCCAGCAGCTCTTTGGGACATAGCTCCTACGAGCAGTACTTC; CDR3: CASSSLGHSSYEQYF
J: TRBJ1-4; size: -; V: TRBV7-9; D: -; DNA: TGTGCCAGCAGGGACCACGGAACTAATGAAAAACTGTTTTTT; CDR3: CASRDHGTNEKLFF
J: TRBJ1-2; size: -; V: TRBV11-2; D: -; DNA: TGTGCCAGCAGCTTACGCAGAAATAACTATGGCTACACCTTC; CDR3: CASSLRRNNYGYTF
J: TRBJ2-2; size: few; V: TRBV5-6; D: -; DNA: TGTGCCAGCAGCGCACGTTGGGGTGATGACACCGGGGAGCTGTTTTTT; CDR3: CASSARWGDDTGELFF
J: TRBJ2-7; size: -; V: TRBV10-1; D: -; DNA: TGCGCCAGCAGTAGGTCCGAGGCTACGGGCGAGCAGTACTTC; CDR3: CASSRSEATGEQYF
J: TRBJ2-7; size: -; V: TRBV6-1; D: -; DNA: TGTGCCAGCAGTGAGTTGGTGGGGGAGCAGTACTTC; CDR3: CASSELVGEQYF
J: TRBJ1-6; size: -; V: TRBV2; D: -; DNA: TGTGCCAGCAGTGGATGGGTCGGTCAGCCGAATTCACCCCTCCACTTT; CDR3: CASSGWVGQPNSPLHF
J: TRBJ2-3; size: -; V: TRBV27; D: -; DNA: TGTGCCAGCAGTCAAGCCGAGCAACCTAGCACAGATACGCAGTATTTT; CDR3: CASSQAEQPSTDTQYF
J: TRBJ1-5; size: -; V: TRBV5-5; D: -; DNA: TGTGCCAGCAGCTTTTACGTAAGCAATCAGCCCCAGCATTTT; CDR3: CASSFYVSNQPQHF
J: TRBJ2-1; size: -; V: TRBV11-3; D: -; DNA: TGTGCCAGCAGCCTGACAGGCCGCTCCTACAATGAGCAGTTCTTC; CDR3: CASSLTGRSYNEQFF
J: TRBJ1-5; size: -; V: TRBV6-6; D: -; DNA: TGTGCCAGCAGTGCCCTTACAGGGAAGAAAGGCCAGCCCCAGCATTTT; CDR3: CASSALTGKKGQPQHF
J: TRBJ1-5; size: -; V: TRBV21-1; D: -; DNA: TGTGCCAGCAGCAAGAGGAGGGTGAGGGATAGCAATCAGCCCCAGCATTTT; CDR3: CASSKRRVRDSNQPQHF
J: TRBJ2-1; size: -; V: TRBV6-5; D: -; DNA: TGTGCCAGCTTCGGGGGGACAAAGATTTTCAATGAGCAGTTCTTC; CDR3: CASFGGTKIFNEQFF
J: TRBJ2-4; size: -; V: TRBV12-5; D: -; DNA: TGTGCTAGTGGTCCTAGTGACGGACTAACAGCCAAAAACATTCAGTACTTC; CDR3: CASGPSDGLTAKNIQYF
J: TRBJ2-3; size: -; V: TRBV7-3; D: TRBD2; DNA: TGTGCCAGCAGCTCCCGGACTAGCGGGAGTGATACGCAGTATTTT; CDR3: CASSSRTSGSDTQYF
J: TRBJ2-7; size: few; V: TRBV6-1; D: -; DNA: TGTGCCAGCAGTGATTTTGGTTTGTTCCACGAGCAGTACTTC; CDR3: CASSDFGLFHEQYF
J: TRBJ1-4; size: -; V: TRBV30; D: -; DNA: TGTGCCTGGCGCCCAGATTTCACTAATGAAAAACTGTTTTTT; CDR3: CAWRPDFTNEKLFF